The entry below gives a single T cell receptor beta chain sequence along with its context. Its antigen remains unidentified. The data were obtained in a study of blood T cells in healthy people across ages. General study points: Among T cells, TCR beta diversity per million cells dropped roughly linearly as age rose.

CDR3 size: 15 residues. In germline, CDR1 is SGHRS, CDR2 YFSETQ. The V end lost 2 bases, the J end lost 3 bases, and 12 bases lay between the germline ends. A J-beta primer mix and a sample-barcoded 5' primer were used in a second PCR of about 7 to 12 cycles. TCRdb redid the calling of the 5' RACE reads with MiXCR, one entry per CDR3 protein. The table shows about 750,000 distinct CDR3 sequences, with 50% to 65% occurring only once. This clonotype was obtained from a man aged 80 or over in good health. The gene calls are TRBV5-1 and TRBJ1-5; D is perhaps TRBD1 (6 bases). Sequencing was performed on blood. CDR3 bases: TGCGCCAGCAGCTTTTCAGGGGTTGACAATCAGCCCCAGCATTTT. Protein sequence: CASSFSGVDNQPQHF.